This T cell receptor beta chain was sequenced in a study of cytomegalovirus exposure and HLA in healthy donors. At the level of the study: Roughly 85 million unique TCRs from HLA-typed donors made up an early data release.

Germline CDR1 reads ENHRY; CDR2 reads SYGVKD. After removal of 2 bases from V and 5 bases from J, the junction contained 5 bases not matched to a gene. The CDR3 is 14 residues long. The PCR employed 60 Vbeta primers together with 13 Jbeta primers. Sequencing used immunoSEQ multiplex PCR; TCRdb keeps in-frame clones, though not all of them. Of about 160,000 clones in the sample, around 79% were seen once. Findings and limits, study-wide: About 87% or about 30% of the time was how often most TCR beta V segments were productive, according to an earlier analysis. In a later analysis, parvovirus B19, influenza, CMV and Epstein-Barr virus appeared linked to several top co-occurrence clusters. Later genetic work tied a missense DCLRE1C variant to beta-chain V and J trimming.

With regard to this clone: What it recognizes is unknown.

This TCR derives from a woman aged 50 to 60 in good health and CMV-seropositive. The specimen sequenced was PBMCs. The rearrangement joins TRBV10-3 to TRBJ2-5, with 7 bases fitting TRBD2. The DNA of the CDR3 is TGTGCCATCAGTGAGGGGGGGGAGGGGGAGACCCAGTACTTC. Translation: CAISEGGEGETQYF.